This T cell receptor beta chain was captured by sequencing in a study of a mutant IDH1 vaccine in newly diagnosed glioma. Some clones are missing from TCRdb's copy, which holds only in-frame ones; the method was immunoSEQ multiplex PCR. The data contain 40,000 to 50,000 clones, 70% to 90% of them singletons. With regard to this clone: The target antigen is unknown.

The time point: week 5, during vaccination. Every vaccination contained 300 ug of the mutant IDH1 20-mer peptide and was paired with topical imiquimod. CDR3 length: 13 residues. V was cut by 5 bases and J by 4 bases, with 9 bases left in between. CDR1 is ENHRY, CDR2 SYGVKD, per germline. The V gene is TRBV10-3, the J gene TRBJ2-1, with D tentatively TRBD1 (5 bases). The sequenced sample was PBMCs, obtained from a glioma patient whose treatment included an IDH1 peptide vaccine. The sequence was obtained from a middle-aged man with glioma. CDR3 DNA: TGTGCCATCAGTTTCGACAGTTACAATGAGCAGTTCTTC. This codes for CAISFDSYNEQFF.